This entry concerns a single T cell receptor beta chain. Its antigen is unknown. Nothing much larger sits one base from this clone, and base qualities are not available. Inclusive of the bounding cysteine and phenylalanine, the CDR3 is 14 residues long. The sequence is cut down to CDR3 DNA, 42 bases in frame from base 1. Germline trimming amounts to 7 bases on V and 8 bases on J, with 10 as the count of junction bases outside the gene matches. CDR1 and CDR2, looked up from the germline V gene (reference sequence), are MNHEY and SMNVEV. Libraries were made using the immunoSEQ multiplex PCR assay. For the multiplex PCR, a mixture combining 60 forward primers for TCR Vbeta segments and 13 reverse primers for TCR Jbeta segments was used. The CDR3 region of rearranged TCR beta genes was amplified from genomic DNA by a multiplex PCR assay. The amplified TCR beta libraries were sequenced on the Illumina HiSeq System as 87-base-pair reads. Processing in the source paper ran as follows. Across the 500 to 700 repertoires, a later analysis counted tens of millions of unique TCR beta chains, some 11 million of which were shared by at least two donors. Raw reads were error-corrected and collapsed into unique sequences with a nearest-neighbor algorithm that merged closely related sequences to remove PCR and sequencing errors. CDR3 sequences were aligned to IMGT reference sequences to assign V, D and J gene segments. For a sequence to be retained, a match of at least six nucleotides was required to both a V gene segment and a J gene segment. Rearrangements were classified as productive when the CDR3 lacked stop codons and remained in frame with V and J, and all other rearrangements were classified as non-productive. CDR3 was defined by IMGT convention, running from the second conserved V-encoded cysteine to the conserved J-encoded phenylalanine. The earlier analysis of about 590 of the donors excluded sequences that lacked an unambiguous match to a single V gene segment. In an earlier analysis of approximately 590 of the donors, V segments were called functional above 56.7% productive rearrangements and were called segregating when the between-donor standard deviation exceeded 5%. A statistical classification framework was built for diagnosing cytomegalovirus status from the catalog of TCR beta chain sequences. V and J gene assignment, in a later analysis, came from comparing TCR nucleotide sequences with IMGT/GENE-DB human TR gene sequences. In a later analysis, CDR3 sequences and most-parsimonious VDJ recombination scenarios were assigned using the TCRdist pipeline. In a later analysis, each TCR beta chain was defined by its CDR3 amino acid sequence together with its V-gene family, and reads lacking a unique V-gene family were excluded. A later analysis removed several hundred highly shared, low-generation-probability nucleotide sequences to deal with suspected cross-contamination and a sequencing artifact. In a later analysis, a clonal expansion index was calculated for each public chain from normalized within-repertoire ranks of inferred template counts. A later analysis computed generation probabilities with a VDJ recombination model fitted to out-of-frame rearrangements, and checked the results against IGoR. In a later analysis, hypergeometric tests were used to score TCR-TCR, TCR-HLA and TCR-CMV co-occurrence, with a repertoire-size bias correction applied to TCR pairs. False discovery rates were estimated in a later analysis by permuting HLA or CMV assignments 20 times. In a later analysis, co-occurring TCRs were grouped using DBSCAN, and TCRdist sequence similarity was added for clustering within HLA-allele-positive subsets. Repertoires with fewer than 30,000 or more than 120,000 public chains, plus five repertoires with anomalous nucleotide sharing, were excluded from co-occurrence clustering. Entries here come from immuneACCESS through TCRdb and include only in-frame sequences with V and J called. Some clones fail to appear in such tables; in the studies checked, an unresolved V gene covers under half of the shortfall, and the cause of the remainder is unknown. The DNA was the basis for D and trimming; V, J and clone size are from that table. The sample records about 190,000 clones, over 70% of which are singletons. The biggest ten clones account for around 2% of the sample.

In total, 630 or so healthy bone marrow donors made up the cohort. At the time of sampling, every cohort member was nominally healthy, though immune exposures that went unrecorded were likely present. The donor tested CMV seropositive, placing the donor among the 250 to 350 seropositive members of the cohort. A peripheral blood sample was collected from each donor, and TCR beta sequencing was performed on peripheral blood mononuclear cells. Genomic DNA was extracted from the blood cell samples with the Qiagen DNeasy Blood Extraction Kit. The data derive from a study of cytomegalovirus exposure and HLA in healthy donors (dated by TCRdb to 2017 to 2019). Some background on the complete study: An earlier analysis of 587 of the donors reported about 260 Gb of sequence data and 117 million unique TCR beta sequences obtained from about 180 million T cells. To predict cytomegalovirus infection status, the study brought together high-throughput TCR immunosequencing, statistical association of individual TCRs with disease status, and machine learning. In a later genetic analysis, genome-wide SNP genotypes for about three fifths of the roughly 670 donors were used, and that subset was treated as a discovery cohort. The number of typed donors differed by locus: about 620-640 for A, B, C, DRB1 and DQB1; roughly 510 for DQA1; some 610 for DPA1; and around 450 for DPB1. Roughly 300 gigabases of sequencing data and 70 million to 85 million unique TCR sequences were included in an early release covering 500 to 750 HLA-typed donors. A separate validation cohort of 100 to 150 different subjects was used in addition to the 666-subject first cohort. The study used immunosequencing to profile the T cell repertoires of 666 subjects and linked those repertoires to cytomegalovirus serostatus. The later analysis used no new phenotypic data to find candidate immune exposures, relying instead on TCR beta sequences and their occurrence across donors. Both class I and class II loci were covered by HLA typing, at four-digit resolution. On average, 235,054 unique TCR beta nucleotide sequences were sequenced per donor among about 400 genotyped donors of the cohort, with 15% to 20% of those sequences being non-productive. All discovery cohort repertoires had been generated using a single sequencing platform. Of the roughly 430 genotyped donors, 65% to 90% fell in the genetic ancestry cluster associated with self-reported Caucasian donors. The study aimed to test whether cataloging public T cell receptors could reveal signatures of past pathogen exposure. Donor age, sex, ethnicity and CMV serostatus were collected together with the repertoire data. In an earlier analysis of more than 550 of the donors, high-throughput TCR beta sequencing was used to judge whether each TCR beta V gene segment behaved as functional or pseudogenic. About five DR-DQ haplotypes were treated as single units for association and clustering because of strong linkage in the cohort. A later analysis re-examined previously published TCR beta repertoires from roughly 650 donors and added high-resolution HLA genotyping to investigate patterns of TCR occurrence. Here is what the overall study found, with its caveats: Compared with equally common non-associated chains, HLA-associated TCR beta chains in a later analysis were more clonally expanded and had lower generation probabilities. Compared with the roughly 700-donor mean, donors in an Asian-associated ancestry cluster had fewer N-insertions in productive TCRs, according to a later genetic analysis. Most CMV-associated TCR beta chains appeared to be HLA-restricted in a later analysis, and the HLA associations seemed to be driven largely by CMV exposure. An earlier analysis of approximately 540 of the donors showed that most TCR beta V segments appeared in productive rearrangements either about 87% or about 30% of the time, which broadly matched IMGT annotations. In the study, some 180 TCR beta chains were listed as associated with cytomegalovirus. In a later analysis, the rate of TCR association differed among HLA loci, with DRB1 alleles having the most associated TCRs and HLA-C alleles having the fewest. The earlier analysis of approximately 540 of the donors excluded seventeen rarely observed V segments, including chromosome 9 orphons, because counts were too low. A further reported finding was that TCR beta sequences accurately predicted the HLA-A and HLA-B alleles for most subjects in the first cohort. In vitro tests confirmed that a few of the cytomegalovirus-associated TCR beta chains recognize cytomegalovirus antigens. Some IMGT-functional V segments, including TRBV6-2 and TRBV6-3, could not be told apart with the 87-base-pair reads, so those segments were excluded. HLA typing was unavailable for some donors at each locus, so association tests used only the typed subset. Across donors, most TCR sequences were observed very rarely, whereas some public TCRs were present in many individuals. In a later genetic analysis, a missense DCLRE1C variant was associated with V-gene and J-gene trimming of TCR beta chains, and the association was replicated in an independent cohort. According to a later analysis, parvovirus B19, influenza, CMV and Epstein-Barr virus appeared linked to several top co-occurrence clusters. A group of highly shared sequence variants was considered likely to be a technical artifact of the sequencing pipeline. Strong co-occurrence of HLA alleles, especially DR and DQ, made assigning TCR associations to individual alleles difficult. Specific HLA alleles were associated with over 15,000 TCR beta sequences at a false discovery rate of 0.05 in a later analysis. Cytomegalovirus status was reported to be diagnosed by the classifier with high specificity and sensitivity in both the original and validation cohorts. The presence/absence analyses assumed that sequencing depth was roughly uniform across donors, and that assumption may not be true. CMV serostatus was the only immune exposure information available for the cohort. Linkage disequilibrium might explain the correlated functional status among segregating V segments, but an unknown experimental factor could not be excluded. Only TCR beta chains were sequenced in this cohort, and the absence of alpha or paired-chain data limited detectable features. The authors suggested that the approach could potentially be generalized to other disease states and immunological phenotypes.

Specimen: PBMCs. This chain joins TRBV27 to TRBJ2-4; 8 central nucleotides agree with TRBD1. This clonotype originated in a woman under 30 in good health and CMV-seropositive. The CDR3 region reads CASKKQGEVYIQYF. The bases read TGTGCCAGCAAGAAACAGGGGGAGGTATACATTCAGTACTTC.